This T cell receptor (beta chain) was sequenced for a study of cytomegalovirus exposure and HLA in healthy donors. General observations from the study: Among the sequence variants, a highly shared cluster was likely an artifact of sequencing. Cytomegalovirus association was assigned to about 150 TCR beta chains.

Amplification used 60 Vbeta primers and 13 Jbeta primers. Profiling relied on immunoSEQ multiplex PCR, and the TCRdb table lists in-frame clones only, not all of them. The data contain around 130,000 clones, 73% of them singletons. The CDR3 loop spans 13 amino acids. Germline V gene sequence: CDR1 MNHNS, CDR2 SASEGT. V shed 2 bases and J shed 2 bases, with 6 bases lying between them. Comment on this clone: Its target is unknown.

The clonotype was recovered from a woman between 40 and 50 years old in good health and CMV-seropositive. Specimen: PBMCs. The chain uses TRBV6-1 and TRBJ1-2; possible D gene TRBD1, 5 bases. This CDR3 is CASSEQGNYGYTF. The DNA of the CDR3 is TGTGCCAGCAGTGAACAGGGAAACTATGGCTACACCTTC.